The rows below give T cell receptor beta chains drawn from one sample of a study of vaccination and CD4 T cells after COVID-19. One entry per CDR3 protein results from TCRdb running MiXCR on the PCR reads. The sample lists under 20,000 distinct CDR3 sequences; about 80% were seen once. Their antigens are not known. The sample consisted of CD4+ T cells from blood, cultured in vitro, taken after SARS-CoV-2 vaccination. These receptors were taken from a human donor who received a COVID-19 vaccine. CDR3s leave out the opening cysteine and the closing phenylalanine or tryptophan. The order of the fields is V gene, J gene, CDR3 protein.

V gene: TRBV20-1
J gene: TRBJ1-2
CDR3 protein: SARDHRDGYT

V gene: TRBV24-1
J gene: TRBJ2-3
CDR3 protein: ATSDLGTGGNTQY

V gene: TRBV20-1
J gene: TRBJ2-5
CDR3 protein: SARDLKGGQETQY

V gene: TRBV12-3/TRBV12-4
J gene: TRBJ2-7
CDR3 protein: ASSLTSGGPLPKEQY

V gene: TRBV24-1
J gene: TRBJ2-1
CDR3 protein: ATSDQGERSNEQF

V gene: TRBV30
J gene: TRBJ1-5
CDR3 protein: AWTLQGNQPQH

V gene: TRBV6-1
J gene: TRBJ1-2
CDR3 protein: ASSARLGDYGYT

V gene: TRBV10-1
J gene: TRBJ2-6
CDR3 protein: ASSPGTGLSGANVLT

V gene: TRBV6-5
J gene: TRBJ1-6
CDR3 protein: ASSYGQERNSPFH

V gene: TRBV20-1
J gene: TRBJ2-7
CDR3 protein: SAYTAEVYEQY

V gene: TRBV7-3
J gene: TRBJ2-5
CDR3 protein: ASSLNGGETQY

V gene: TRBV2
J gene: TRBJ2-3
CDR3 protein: ASSEQDTSTDTQY

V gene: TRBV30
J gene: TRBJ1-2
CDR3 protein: AWSVRGQLRNYGYT

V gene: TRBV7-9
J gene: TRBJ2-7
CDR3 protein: ASSLGGNSYEQY

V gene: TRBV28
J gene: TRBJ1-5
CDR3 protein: ASSGGSSNQPQH

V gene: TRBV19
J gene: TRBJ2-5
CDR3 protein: ASSIRGGISKTQY

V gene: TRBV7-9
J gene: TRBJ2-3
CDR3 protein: ASSFGTGTGEY

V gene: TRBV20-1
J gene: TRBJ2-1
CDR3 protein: SASEGGEGNEQF

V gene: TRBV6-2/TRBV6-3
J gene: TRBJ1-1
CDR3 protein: ASSYSKGALNTEAF